Presented here are 5 T cell receptor beta chains from one specimen sequenced in a study of T cell repertoires in cytomegalovirus infection. No antigen is known for these receptors. One entry per CDR3 protein, called by TCRdb with MiXCR from the reads. This sample yields 380,000 or so distinct CDR3 sequences, of which roughly 34% are seen a single time; roughly 13% belongs to the top ten. This sample comprised cultured PBMCs, obtained from culture after CMV antigen stimulation. The receptors were sampled from a human donor in good health (CMV status not recorded). Some clones in this sample may be carry-over from other donors' samples.

This clonotype was counted between two and nine times. The chain has TRBV6-1 and TRBJ2-7; unclear D gene. The CDR3 loop spans 14 amino acids. Between the trimmed V and J ends, which lost 5 bases and 2 bases, there was a span of 13 bases. Germline lookup yields CDR1 MNHNS and CDR2 SASEGT. The CDR3 region is CASSYAAETYEQYV. DNA of the CDR3: TGTGCCAGCAGTTACGCGGCAGAGACCTACGAGCAGTACGTC.

This clonotype occurred once. The genes are TRBV15 and TRBJ2-1, with D possibly being TRBD1 (5 bases). This CDR3 is 15 amino acids long. V dropped 3 bases and J dropped 2 bases, with 11 bases sitting between them. From germline, CDR1 is LNHNV and CDR2 YYDKDF (reference sequence). CDR3 nucleotides: TGTGCCACCAGCAGGCAGGGCGACGCCTACAATGAGCAGTTCTTC. It yields the protein CATSRQGDAYNEQFF. Looking up the rest from reference TRBV15 and TRBJ2-1 gives the full variable domain: DAMVIQNPRYQVTQFGKPVTLSCSQTLNHNVMYWYQQKSSQAPKLLFHYYDKDFNNEADTPDNFQSRRPNTSFCFLDIRSPGLGDTAMYLCATSRQGDAYNEQFFGPGTRLTVL.

This chain links TRBV20-1 with TRBJ2-4; a weak D match, TRBD2 (5 bases). Trimming shortened V by 5 bases and J by 8 bases, and 13 bases separated the two germline ends. The germline gives CDR1 DFQATT, CDR2 SNEGSKA (reference sequence). The CDR3 has 12 residues. Written as DNA, the CDR3 is TGCAGTGCTTTCCGGACTGGGGACATTCAGTACTTC. Amino acid sequence: CSAFRTGDIQYF.

The sample holds a few counts of this clonotype. The gene calls are TRBV11-2 and TRBJ2-1, with D perhaps matching TRBD2 (6 bases). This CDR3 is built from 13 residues. V gave up 2 bases and J gave up 8 bases, with 10 bases separating them. Per germline, CDR1 SGHAT and CDR2 FQNNGV. This CDR3 is CASSLSSSDEQFF. As DNA, the CDR3 is TGTGCCAGCAGCTTATCTTCTAGCGATGAGCAGTTCTTC.

This clonotype has a handful of counts. The rearrangement uses TRBV5-6 and TRBJ2-1; 9 bases are shared with TRBD2. With 4 bases clipped from V and 4 bases from J, the junction kept 6 bases outside the gene matches. Germline loops: CDR1 SGHDT, CDR2 YYEEEE. The CDR3 extends over 15 amino acids. The CDR3 nucleotides read TGTGCCAGCAGCAGACTAGCGGATAAATACAATGAGCAGTTCTTC. It yields the protein CASSRLADKYNEQFF.